This T cell receptor beta chain was captured by sequencing in a study of T cells expressing NK-cell markers. Overall study context: Researchers got TCR beta repertoires out of sorted CD3+CD56+NKG2C+, CD3+CD56+NKG2C- and CD3+CD56-NKG2C+ T cells. Regarding the study as a whole: Among several donors, these clonotypes also ranked first in the CD3+CD56-NKG2C+ fraction. Among CD8+ T cells from about six donors, dominant NKG2C+ clonotypes accounted for about 1.0-7.0%.

TCRdb reprocessed the 5' RACE reads; each CDR3 protein has one entry and no DNA is given. In total, the table holds about 460,000 distinct CDR3 sequences. Points on this clonotype: The antigen is not known.

Germline V gene sequence: CDR1 LGHDT, CDR2 YNNKEL (reference sequence). This CDR3 contains 16 residues. The receptor was isolated from a woman between 50 and 59 years old in good health. Sequencing input: blood T cells: a sorted CD56 or NKG2C T cell subset, CD4+ or CD8+ T cells, or bulk PBMC T cells (not recorded which). This chain connects TRBV3-1 to TRBJ2-2; the D call from TCRdb, TRBD2, cannot be confirmed without DNA. Here the CDR3 reads CASSSRQRLNTGELFF.